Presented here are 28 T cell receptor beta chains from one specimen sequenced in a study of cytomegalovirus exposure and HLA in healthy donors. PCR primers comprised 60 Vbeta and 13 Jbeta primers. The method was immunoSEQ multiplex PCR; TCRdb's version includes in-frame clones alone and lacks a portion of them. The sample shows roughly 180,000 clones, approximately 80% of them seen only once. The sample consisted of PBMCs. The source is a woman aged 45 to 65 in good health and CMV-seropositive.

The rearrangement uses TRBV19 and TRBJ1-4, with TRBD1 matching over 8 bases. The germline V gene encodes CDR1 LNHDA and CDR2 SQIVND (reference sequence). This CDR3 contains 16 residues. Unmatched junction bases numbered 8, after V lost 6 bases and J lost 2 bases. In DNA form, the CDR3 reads TGTGCCAGTAGCAGGACAGGGAATCCGACTAATGAAAAACTGTTTTTT. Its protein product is CASSRTGNPTNEKLFF.

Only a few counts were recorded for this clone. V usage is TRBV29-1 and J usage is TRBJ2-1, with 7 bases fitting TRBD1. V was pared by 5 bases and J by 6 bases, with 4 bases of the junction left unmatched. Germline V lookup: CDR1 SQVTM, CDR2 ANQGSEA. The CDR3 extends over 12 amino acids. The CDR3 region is CSVRQGSNEQFF. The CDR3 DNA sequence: TGCAGCGTTCGACAGGGTTCCAATGAGCAGTTCTTC.

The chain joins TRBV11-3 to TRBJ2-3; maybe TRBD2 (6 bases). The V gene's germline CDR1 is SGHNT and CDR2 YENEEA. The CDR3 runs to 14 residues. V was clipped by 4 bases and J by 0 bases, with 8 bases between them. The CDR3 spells CASSSGTSTDTQYF. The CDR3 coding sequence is TGTGCCAGCAGCTCTGGGACTAGCACAGATACGCAGTATTTT.

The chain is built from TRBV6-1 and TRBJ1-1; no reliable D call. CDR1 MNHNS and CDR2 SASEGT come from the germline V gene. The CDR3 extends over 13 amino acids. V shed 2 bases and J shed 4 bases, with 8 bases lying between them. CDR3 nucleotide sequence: TGTGCCAGCAGTGAACAGGCGAGCACTGAAGCTTTCTTT. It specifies CASSEQASTEAFF.

CDR3 sequence: CAWSVQEGFEQYF. Written as DNA, the CDR3 is TGTGCCTGGAGTGTACAGGAGGGGTTCGAGCAGTACTTC. J is TRBJ2-7 and V is TRBV30; perhaps TRBD2 as D (6 bases). The germline gives CDR1 GTSNPN, CDR2 SVGIG (reference sequence). The CDR3 runs 13 residues. Trimming left V 0 bases short and J 6 bases short, with 12 bases between.

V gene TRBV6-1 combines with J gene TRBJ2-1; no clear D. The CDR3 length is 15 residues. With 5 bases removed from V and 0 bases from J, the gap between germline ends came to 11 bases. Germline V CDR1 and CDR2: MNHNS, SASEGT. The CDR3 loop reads CASSLRGSSYNEQFF. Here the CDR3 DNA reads TGTGCCAGCAGTTTAAGAGGCTCCTCCTACAATGAGCAGTTCTTC.

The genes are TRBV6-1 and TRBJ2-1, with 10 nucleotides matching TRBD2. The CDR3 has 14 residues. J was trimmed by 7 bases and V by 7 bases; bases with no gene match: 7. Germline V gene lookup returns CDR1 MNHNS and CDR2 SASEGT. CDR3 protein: CASILAGELNEQFF. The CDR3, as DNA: TGTGCCAGCATCCTAGCGGGAGAATTGAATGAGCAGTTCTTC.

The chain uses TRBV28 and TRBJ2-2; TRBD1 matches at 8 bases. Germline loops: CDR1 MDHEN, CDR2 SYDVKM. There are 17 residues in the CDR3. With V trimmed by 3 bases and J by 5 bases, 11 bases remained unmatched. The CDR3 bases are TGTGCCAGCAGTTTCCCCCTCCTGACAGGGGTAACCGGGGAGCTGTTTTTT. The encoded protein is CASSFPLLTGVTGELFF.

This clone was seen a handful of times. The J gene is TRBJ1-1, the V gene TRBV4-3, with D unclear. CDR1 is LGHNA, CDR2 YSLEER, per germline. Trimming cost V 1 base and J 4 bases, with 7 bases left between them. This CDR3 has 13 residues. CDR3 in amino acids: CASSQAGSTEAFF. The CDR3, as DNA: TGCGCCAGCAGCCAAGCGGGGTCCACTGAAGCTTTCTTT.

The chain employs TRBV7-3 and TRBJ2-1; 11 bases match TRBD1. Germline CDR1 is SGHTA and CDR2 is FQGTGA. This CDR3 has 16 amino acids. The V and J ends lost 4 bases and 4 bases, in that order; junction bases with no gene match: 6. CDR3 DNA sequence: TGTGCCAGCAGCTCGGTGGGGACAGGGGGATACAATGAGCAGTTCTTC. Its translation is CASSSVGTGGYNEQFF. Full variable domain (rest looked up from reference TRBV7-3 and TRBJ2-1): GAGVSQTPSNKVTEKGKYVELRCDPISGHTALYWYRQSLGQGPEFLIYFQGTGAADDSGLPNDRFFAVRPEGSVSTLKIQRTERGDSAVYLCASSSVGTGGYNEQFFGPGTRLTVL.

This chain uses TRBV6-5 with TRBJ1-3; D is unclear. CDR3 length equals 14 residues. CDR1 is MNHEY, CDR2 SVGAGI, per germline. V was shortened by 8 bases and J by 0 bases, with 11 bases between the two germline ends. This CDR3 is CASHSFYSGNTIYF. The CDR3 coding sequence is TGTGCCAGCCACAGTTTTTACTCTGGAAACACCATATATTTT.

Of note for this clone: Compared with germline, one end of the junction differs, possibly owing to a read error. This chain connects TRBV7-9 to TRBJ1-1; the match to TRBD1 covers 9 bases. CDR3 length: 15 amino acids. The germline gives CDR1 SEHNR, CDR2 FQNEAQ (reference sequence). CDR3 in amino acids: CSSSSRGRGTGRAFF. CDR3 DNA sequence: TGTTCCAGCAGCTCCAGGGGCAGGGGGACAGGGAGAGCTTTCTTT.

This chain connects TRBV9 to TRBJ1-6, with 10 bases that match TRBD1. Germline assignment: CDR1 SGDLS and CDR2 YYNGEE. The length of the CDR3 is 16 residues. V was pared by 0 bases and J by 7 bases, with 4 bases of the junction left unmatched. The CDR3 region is CASSVGQGAGNSPLHF. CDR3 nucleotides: TGTGCCAGCAGCGTAGGACAGGGGGCGGGGAATTCACCCCTCCACTTT.

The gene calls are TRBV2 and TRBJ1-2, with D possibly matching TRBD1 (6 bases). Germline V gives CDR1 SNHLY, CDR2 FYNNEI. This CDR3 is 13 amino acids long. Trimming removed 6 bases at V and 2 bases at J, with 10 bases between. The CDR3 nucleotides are TGTGCCAGCAGCGTAGACAGGAACTATGGCTACACCTTC. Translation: CASSVDRNYGYTF.

Here the CDR3 reads CASSLVWLQNGELFF. CDR3 nucleotides: TGTGCCAGCAGCTTAGTCTGGCTCCAAAATGGGGAGCTGTTTTTT. V and J are TRBV7-2 and TRBJ2-2, with D uncertain. The germline V gene has CDR1 SGHTA and CDR2 FQGNSA. Trimming took 1 base from V and 8 from J, leaving 14 bases between them. The CDR3 contains 15 residues.

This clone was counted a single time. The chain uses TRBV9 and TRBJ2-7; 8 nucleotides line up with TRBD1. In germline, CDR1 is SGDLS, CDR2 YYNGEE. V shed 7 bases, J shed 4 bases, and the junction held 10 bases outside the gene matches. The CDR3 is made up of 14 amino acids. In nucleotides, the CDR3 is TGTGCCAGCGCCCAAGGACAGGGTGTATACGAGCAGTACTTC. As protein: CASAQGQGVYEQYF.

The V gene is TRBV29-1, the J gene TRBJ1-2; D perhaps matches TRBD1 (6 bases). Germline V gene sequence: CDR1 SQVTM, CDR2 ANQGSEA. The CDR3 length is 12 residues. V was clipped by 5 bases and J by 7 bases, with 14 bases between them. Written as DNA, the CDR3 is TGCAGCGTTCGGGGGGGGCTATTTGGCTACACCTTC. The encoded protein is CSVRGGLFGYTF.

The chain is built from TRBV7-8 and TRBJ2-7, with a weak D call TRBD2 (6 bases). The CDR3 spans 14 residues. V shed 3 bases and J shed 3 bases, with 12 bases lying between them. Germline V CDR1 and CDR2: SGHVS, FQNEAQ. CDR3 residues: CASSFETRLYEQYF. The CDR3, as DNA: TGTGCCAGCAGCTTTGAGACTAGACTCTACGAGCAGTACTTC.

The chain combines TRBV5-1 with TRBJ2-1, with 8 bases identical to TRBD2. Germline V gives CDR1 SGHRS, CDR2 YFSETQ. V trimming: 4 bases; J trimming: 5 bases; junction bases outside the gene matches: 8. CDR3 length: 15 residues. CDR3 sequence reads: CASSPIAGIDNEQFF. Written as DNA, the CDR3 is TGCGCCAGCAGCCCAATAGCGGGAATCGACAATGAGCAGTTCTTC. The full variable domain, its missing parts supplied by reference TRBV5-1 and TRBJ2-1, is KAGVTQTPRYLIKTRGQQVTLSCSPISGHRSVSWYQQTPGQGLQFLFEYFSETQRNKGNFPGRFSGRQFSNSRSEMNVSTLELGDSALYLCASSPIAGIDNEQFFGPGTRLTVL.

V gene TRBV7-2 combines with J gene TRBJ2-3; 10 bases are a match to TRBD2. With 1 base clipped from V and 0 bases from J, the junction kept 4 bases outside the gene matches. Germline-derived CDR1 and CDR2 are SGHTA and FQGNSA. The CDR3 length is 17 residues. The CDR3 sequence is CASSLDLLAGSTDTQYF. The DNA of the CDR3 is TGTGCCAGCAGCTTAGACCTACTAGCGGGGAGCACAGATACGCAGTATTTT.

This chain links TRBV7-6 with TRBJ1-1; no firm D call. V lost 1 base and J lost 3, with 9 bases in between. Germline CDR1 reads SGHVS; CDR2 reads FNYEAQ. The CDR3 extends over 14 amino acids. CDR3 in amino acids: CASSLGKAYTEAFF. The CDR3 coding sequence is TGTGCCAGCAGCTTAGGCAAAGCTTACACTGAAGCTTTCTTT.

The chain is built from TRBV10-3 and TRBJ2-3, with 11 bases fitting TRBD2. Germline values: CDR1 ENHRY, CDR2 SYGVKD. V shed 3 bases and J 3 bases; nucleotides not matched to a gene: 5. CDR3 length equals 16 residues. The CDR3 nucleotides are TGTGCCATCAGTGACCTTAGCGGGAGGGCTACAGATACGCAGTATTTT. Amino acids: CAISDLSGRATDTQYF.

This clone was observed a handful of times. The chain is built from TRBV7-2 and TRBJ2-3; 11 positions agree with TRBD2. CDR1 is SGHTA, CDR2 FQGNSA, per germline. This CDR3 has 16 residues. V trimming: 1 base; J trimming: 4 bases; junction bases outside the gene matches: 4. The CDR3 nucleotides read TGTGCCAGCAGCTTAGGGGCTAGCGGGGGGTCAGATACGCAGTATTTT. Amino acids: CASSLGASGGSDTQYF.

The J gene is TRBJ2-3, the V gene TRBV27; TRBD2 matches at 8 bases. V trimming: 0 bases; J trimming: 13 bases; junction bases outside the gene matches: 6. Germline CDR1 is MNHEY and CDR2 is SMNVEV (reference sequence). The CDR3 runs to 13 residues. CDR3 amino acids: CASSLSSGRGEYF. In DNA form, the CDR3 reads TGTGCCAGCAGTTTATCGTCCGGGAGGGGGGAGTATTTT.

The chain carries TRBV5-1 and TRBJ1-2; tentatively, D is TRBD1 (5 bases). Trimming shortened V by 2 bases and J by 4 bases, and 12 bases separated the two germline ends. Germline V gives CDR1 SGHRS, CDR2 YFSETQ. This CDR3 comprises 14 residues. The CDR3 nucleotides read TGCGCCAGCAGCTTACGGGACTTGTCCTATGGCTACACCTTC. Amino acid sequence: CASSLRDLSYGYTF. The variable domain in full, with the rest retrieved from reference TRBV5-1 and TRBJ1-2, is KAGVTQTPRYLIKTRGQQVTLSCSPISGHRSVSWYQQTPGQGLQFLFEYFSETQRNKGNFPGRFSGRQFSNSRSEMNVSTLELGDSALYLCASSLRDLSYGYTFGSGTRLTVV.

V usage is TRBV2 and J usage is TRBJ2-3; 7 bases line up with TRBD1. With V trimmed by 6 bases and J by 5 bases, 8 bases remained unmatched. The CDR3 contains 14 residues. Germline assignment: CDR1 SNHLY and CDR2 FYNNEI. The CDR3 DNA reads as TGTGCCAGCAGCGAATTTCGACAGGGAGATACGCAGTATTTT. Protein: CASSEFRQGDTQYF.

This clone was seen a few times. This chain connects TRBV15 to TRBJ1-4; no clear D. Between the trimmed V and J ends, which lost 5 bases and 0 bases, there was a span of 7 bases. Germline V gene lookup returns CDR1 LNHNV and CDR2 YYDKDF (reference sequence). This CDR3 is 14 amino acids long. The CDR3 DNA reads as TGTGCCACCAGCTACGGTGCAACTAATGAAAAACTGTTTTTT. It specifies CATSYGATNEKLFF. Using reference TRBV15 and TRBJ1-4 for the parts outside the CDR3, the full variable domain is DAMVIQNPRYQVTQFGKPVTLSCSQTLNHNVMYWYQQKSSQAPKLLFHYYDKDFNNEADTPDNFQSRRPNTSFCFLDIRSPGLGDTAMYLCATSYGATNEKLFFGSGTQLSVL.

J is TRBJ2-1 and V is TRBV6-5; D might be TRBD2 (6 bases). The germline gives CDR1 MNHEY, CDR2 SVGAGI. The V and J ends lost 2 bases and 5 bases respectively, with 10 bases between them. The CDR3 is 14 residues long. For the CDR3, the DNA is TGTGCCAGCAGTTACGTCGGGAGAGACAATGAGCAGTTCTTC. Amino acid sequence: CASSYVGRDNEQFF.